This T cell receptor beta chain was sequenced during a study of beta chain features in type 1 diabetes. For the study at large: Across every sample, about 110 million sorted cells were examined in total.

There are a few counts of this clone. Germline trimming cut 1 base from V and 0 bases from J; bases unmatched to any gene: 4. The germline V gene encodes CDR1 LGHNA and CDR2 YNFKEQ. The CDR3 has 17 residues. Every donor had blood drawn once into heparin, around 0.12 L on average. Central memory, naive, regulatory and stem cell-like memory CD4+ cells were sorted by CD45RO/CCR7/CD25/CD127/CD95/CD27. The entirety of the isolated RNA underwent reverse transcription, so expressed TCRB transcripts were sequenced. The assay was immunoSEQ multiplex PCR, and TCRdb's table has in-frame clones only and misses some. This table holds fewer than 550,000 clones, more than 9.5% found once.

This receptor was taken from a woman aged 18-35 years in good health. Specimen: naive CD4+ T cells from blood. The rearrangement uses TRBV4-2 and TRBJ2-7, with 12 bases matching TRBD2. Here the CDR3 reads CASSQGLAGESSYEQYF. In DNA form, the CDR3 reads TGTGCCAGCAGCCAAGGACTAGCGGGAGAAAGCTCCTACGAGCAGTACTTC.